This T cell receptor beta chain originates from a study of cytomegalovirus exposure and HLA in healthy donors. For the study at large: One earlier analysis, a look at around 170 million T cells, found 117 million unique TCR beta sequences. Roughly 80 million unique TCRs from HLA-typed donors made up an early data release. Study conclusions and caveats: Segments of the TCR beta V type were, in most cases, productive about 90% or about 30% of the time in an earlier analysis.

On this clone: No antigen is known for it.

The V gene's germline CDR1 is MNHNY and CDR2 SVGAGI (reference sequence). The CDR3 is 13 residues long. With 6 bases clipped from V and 9 bases from J, the junction kept 7 bases outside the gene matches. It was with 60 Vbeta and 13 Jbeta primers that the PCR ran. Data came from immunoSEQ multiplex PCR; TCRdb stores just in-frame clones and leaves some out. The sample carries 90,000 or so clones, 82% recorded once. The chain combines TRBV6-6 with TRBJ2-1; 8 positions agree with TRBD1. What was sequenced was PBMCs. The origin of this receptor is a man aged 30 to 45 in good health and CMV-seropositive. As DNA, the CDR3 is TGTGCCAGCAGCCTCGGGACAGGTGGTGAGCAGTTCTTC. This translates into CASSLGTGGEQFF.